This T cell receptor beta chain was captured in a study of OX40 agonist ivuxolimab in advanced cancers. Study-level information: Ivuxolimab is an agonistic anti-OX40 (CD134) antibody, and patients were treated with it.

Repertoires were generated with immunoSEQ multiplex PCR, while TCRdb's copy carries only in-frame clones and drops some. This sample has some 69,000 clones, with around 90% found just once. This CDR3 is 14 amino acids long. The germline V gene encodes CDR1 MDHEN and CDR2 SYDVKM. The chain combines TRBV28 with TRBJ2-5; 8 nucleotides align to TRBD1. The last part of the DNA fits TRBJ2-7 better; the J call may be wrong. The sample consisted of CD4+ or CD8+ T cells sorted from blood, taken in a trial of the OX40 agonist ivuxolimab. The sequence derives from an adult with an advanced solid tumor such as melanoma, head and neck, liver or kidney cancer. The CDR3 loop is CASTQQGGSYEQYF. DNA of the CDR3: TGTGCCAGCACCCAACAGGGGGGCAGTTACGAGCAGTACTTC.